A single sample is the source of the 27 T cell receptor beta chains below, sequenced in a study of control samples from healthy donors and cancer patients. Produced via immunoSEQ multiplex PCR; TCRdb's table is partial and in-frame only. The sample consists of 65,000 to 80,000 clones, 70% to 90% of them appearing once. Material for sequencing was PBMCs. The receptors shown here come from a woman aged 60 to 75 with head and neck cancer.

The table lists this clone with a count of one. This chain links TRBV7-2 with TRBJ1-2; D call uncertain. Looked up from germline, CDR1 is SGHTA and CDR2 is FQGNSA. Trimming removed 3 bases from V and 0 bases from J, with 8 bases in between. This CDR3 has 14 residues. CDR3 sequence reads: CASSFQTANYGYTF. CDR3 bases: TGTGCCAGCAGCTTTCAGACGGCTAACTATGGCTACACCTTC.

The chain couples TRBV28 to TRBJ2-7; 11 bases are a match to TRBD1. The CDR3 is made up of 16 amino acids. The germline V gene encodes CDR1 MDHEN and CDR2 SYDVKM. The junction had 7 bases not matched to a gene; V was cut back by 5 bases and J by 1 base. Here the CDR3 DNA reads TGTGCCAGCAGTCCTCGGGGACAGGGGGTATCCTACGAGCAGTACTTC. It is translated as CASSPRGQGVSYEQYF.

This rearrangement joins TRBV5-4 to TRBJ1-5; perhaps TRBD1 as D (5 bases). Germline CDR1 SGHNT, CDR2 YYREEE (reference sequence). The CDR3 contains 16 residues. Trimming removed 1 base at V and 2 bases at J, with 13 bases between. CDR3 sequence reads: CASSLTGAGGNQPQHF. The CDR3 bases are TGTGCCAGCAGCTTGACAGGAGCGGGGGGCAATCAGCCCCAGCATTTT.

The rearrangement joins TRBV6-2 or TRBV6-3 to TRBJ2-1; 10 bases agree with TRBD2. The germline V gene has CDR1 MNHEY and CDR2 SVGEGT. With 2 bases clipped from V and 8 bases from J, the junction kept 6 bases outside the gene matches. This CDR3 is built from 15 residues. The CDR3 reads CASSYMGLANDEQFF. The CDR3 DNA is TGTGCCAGCAGTTACATGGGACTAGCGAATGATGAGCAGTTCTTC.

The rearrangement joins TRBV6-1 to TRBJ2-2; D may match TRBD1 or TRBD2 (5 bases each). Germline V gene lookup returns CDR1 MNHNS and CDR2 SASEGT. There are 15 residues in the CDR3. Trimming removed 3 bases from V and 2 bases from J, with 10 bases in between. CDR3 in amino acids: CASSEGTGNTGELFF. The CDR3 bases are TGTGCCAGCAGTGAGGGGACCGGCAACACCGGGGAGCTGTTTTTT.

This chain links TRBV12-3 or TRBV12-4 with TRBJ2-4, with 7 bases identical to TRBD1. Trimming cost V 7 bases and J 6 bases; bases outside gene matches: 6. The CDR3 runs 13 residues. The CDR3 coding sequence is TGTGCCAGCACATCGGACAGGTTAAACATTCAGTACTTC. It encodes CASTSDRLNIQYF.

The chain combines TRBV30 with TRBJ2-2; no reliable D call. V was clipped by 1 base and J by 7 bases, with 10 bases between them. The CDR3 is 13 residues long. Germline lookup yields CDR1 GTSNPN and CDR2 SVGIG (reference sequence). CDR3 sequence reads: CAWSGVRDGELFF. The DNA of the CDR3 is TGTGCCTGGAGTGGGGTTCGTGACGGGGAGCTGTTTTTT.

The chain is built from TRBV19 and TRBJ1-5; the D is unclear. The CDR3 is 13 residues long. With 5 bases removed from V and 3 bases from J, the gap between germline ends came to 8 bases. Germline CDR1 reads LNHDA; CDR2 reads SQIVND (reference sequence). CDR3 sequence: CASSPQSNQPQHF. In DNA, the CDR3 is TGTGCCAGTAGTCCCCAATCCAATCAGCCCCAGCATTTT.

This chain connects TRBV24-1 to TRBJ2-7, with 7 bases matching TRBD2. This CDR3 spans 17 amino acids. Trimming cost V 2 bases and J 2 bases; bases outside gene matches: 11. CDR1 KGHDR and CDR2 SFDVKD come from the germline V gene. As DNA, the CDR3 is TGTGCCACCAGTGATTCGGCCGGGCTAGCGGAGACCTACGAGCAGTACTTC. Translation gives CATSDSAGLAETYEQYF.

V is TRBV3-1 (or the pseudogene TRBV3-2) and J is TRBJ1-4; D gene uncertain. The germline CDR1 and CDR2 sequences are LGHDT and YNNKEL (reference sequence). The CDR3 runs to 12 residues. With 8 bases removed from V and 0 bases from J, the gap between germline ends came to 4 bases. For the CDR3, the DNA is TGTGCCAGCGTTTCAACTAATGAAAAACTGTTTTTT. It codes for CASVSTNEKLFF.

This clone was counted only a few times. The chain uses TRBV11-2 and TRBJ1-1, with 7 positions matching TRBD1. CDR1 SGHAT and CDR2 FQNNGV come from the germline V gene. The CDR3 has 13 amino acids. With 3 bases clipped from V and 6 bases from J, the junction kept 4 bases outside the gene matches. CDR3 sequence: CASSLTGRPEAFF. CDR3 nucleotide sequence: TGTGCCAGCAGCTTGACAGGGAGGCCTGAAGCTTTCTTT.

The V gene is TRBV7-2, the J gene TRBJ1-1, with no clear D. This CDR3 region has 14 residues. The germline CDR1 and CDR2 sequences are SGHTA and FQGNSA. The V gene lost 5 bases and the J gene lost 3 bases, with 13 bases spanning the gap. The CDR3 coding sequence is TGTGCCAGCAGCCCCCGAAGGGAGGACACTGAAGCTTTCTTT. It yields the protein CASSPRREDTEAFF.

The chain employs TRBV5-1 and TRBJ2-5; D might be TRBD1 or TRBD2, each matching 5 bases. In germline, CDR1 is SGHRS, CDR2 YFSETQ. CDR3 length equals 17 residues. V was clipped by 4 bases and J by 5 bases, with 24 bases between them. The CDR3 reads CASSPGARPGPRETQYF. For the CDR3, the DNA is TGCGCCAGCAGCCCCGGGGCCCGCCCGGGCCCCCGGGAGACCCAGTACTTC.

The chain has TRBV5-6 and TRBJ1-2; 8 bases match TRBD1. Per germline, CDR1 SGHDT and CDR2 YYEEEE. Trimming at V came to 1 base and at J to 5 bases, leaving 7 bases not matched to a gene. The CDR3 runs to 15 residues. The CDR3 bases are TGTGCCAGCAGCTTGCTCACAGGGGGTCGGTATGGCTACACCTTC. It translates to CASSLLTGGRYGYTF.

The V gene is TRBV7-8, the J gene TRBJ2-7; tentatively, D is TRBD1 or TRBD2 (5 bases each). V lost 1 base, J lost 4 bases, and 20 bases lay in between. The CDR3 runs to 17 residues. CDR1 and CDR2 from the germline V gene are SGHVS and FQNEAQ. The CDR3 loop is CASSLGGGGAMRYEQYF. The CDR3 DNA sequence: TGTGCCAGCAGCTTAGGGGGTGGGGGAGCAATGCGGTACGAGCAGTACTTC.

The V and J genes are TRBV1 and TRBJ2-5. TRBV1 is an annotated pseudogene. The CDR3 has 12 residues. CDR3 DNA sequence: TGCACCAGCAGCCACGACCGTGAGACCCAGTACTTC. This encodes CTSSHDRETQYF.

This clone has more than one count but fewer than ten. The V and J genes are TRBV7-7 and TRBJ2-1; 10 bases align to TRBD2. The V segment lost 9 bases and the J segment 4 bases; nucleotides outside the gene matches: 9. Germline-derived CDR1 and CDR2 are SSHAT and FNYEAQ (reference sequence). This CDR3 region has 15 residues. This CDR3 is CASSRAGGVYNEQFF. Here the CDR3 DNA reads TGTGCCAGTTCGAGAGCGGGAGGGGTTTACAATGAGCAGTTCTTC.

This clone was detected once. This chain uses TRBV7-6 with TRBJ2-2, with 8 nucleotides matching TRBD1. CDR1 is SGHVS and CDR2 is FNYEAQ in the germline V gene. The CDR3 consists of 16 residues. V was clipped by 4 bases and J by 4 bases; unmatched bases: 8. The CDR3 sequence is CASSWRRTGSTGELFF. CDR3 DNA: TGTGCCAGCAGCTGGCGGAGGACAGGGAGCACCGGGGAGCTGTTTTTT.

This rearrangement joins TRBV7-2 to TRBJ2-1; D gene unclear. The CDR3 has 15 amino acids. Germline V gives CDR1 SGHTA, CDR2 FQGNSA. Trimming shortened V by 0 bases and J by 2 bases, and 8 bases separated the two germline ends. The CDR3 sequence is CASSLAVGPYNEQFF. In DNA, the CDR3 is TGTGCCAGCAGCTTAGCGGTCGGGCCCTACAATGAGCAGTTCTTC.

The chain combines TRBV2 with TRBJ2-5, with 8 positions matching TRBD1. V lost 7 bases and J lost 4; bases outside the gene matches: 8. In germline, CDR1 is SNHLY, CDR2 FYNNEI. This CDR3 region has 14 residues. CDR3 DNA: TGTGCCAGCAAGGGCCAGGGGGCGCGAGAGACCCAGTACTTC. This gives the protein CASKGQGARETQYF.

CDR3 in amino acids: CATSLTATTGGYTF. The CDR3 DNA reads as TGTGCCACCAGTTTGACGGCCACTACCGGGGGCTACACCTTC. The genes are TRBV15 and TRBJ1-2; unclear D gene. The CDR3 spans 14 residues. V lost 6 bases and J 8 bases, leaving 19 bases between the germline ends. Germline V gene data show CDR1 as LNHNV and CDR2 as YYDKDF (reference sequence).

The chain employs TRBV18 and TRBJ2-1, with D perhaps matching TRBD1 or TRBD2 (5 bases each). V lost 4 bases and J lost 9, with 25 bases in between. The CDR3 has 17 amino acids. Germline V gives CDR1 KGHSH, CDR2 LQKENI. The CDR3 bases are TGTGCCAGCTCACACCGCATATCGGGACCTATCGAGCGTGAGCAGTTCTTC. Translating gives CASSHRISGPIEREQFF.

V usage is TRBV6-6 and J usage is TRBJ1-5; D unclear. Germline CDR1 MNHNY, CDR2 SVGAGI (reference sequence). The CDR3 length is 12 residues. V was pared by 6 bases and J by 5 bases, with 8 bases between. CDR3 DNA sequence: TGTGCCAGCAGCCCGCCGGATCAGCCCCAGCATTTT. It translates to CASSPPDQPQHF.

The chain uses TRBV14 and TRBJ2-7; TRBD2 might be the D (6 bases). Per the germline V gene, CDR1 is SGHDN and CDR2 is FVKESK. V shed 1 base and J shed 3 bases, with 10 bases lying between them. This CDR3 is 14 amino acids long. CDR3 nucleotide sequence: TGTGCCAGCAGCCAAGTAATGACTAGCTACGAGCAGTACTTC. This gives the protein CASSQVMTSYEQYF.

The chain is built from TRBV6-5 and TRBJ2-1; 11 nucleotides line up with TRBD2. V shed 6 bases, J shed 5 bases, and the junction held 6 bases outside the gene matches. The CDR3 extends over 15 amino acids. Germline lookup yields CDR1 MNHEY and CDR2 SVGAGI. For the CDR3, the DNA is TGTGCCAGCAGACAACTAGCGGGAGATCACAATGAGCAGTTCTTC. It yields the protein CASRQLAGDHNEQFF.

The chain employs TRBV12-5 and TRBJ2-3; the D is unclear. V lost 1 base, J lost 1 base, and 12 bases lay in between. Germline CDR1 is LGHNT and CDR2 is FRNRAP. The CDR3 spans 16 residues. The DNA of the CDR3 is TGTGCTAGTGGTTTGGGCATGGTGAGCGGCACAGATACGCAGTATTTT. Its translation is CASGLGMVSGTDTQYF.

The chain carries TRBV6-2 or TRBV6-3 and TRBJ2-2; D gene uncertain. V lost 2 bases and J 0 bases, leaving 10 bases between the germline ends. The germline V gene has CDR1 MNHEY and CDR2 SVGEGT. There are 16 residues in the CDR3. In DNA form, the CDR3 reads TGTGCCAGCAGTTACGGCCCGGGCACGAACACCGGGGAGCTGTTTTTT. Protein product: CASSYGPGTNTGELFF.